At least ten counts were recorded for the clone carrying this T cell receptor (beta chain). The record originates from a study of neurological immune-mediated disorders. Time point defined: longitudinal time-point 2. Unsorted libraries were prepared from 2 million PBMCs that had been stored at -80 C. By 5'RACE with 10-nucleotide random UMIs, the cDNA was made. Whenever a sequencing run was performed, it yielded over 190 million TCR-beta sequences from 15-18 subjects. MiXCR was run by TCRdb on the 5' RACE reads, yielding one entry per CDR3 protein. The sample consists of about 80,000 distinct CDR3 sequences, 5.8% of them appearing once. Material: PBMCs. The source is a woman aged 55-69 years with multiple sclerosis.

The CDR3: CASSLTGQGQEKLFF. The CDR3 coding sequence is TGCGCCAGCAGCTTGACGGGACAGGGTCAGGAAAAACTGTTTTTT. The genes are TRBV5-1 and TRBJ1-4; 9 bases are a match to TRBD1. Germline CDR1 SGHRS, CDR2 YFSETQ. This CDR3 region has 15 residues. After removal of 1 base from V and 8 bases from J, the junction contained 6 bases not matched to a gene.